The 10 T cell receptor beta chains presented below share a single source sample, sequenced in a study of T cell responses to AZD1222 COVID-19 vaccine. Here immunoSEQ multiplex PCR was the method, and the copy in TCRdb shows in-frame clones only, minus some. The sample gives over 95,000 clones, 70% to 90% of which show up once; around 3% is in the top ten. Sequences were derived from peripheral blood, sampled on day 0 of AZD1222 vaccination. These receptors were collected from an adult in good health.

This clone has more than one count but fewer than ten. The chain combines TRBV28 with TRBJ1-5; TRBD1 matches at 7 bases. The CDR3 sequence is 17 residues long. CDR1 MDHEN and CDR2 SYDVKM come from the germline V gene. J lost 0 bases, V lost 1 base, and 6 bases had no gene match. CDR3 amino acids: CASSLLAAGGSNQPQHF. CDR3 nucleotide sequence: TGTGCCAGCAGTTTATTGGCTGCAGGGGGTAGCAATCAGCCCCAGCATTTT. The variable domain in full, completed from reference TRBV28 and TRBJ1-5, reads DVKVTQSSRYLVKRTGEKVFLECVQDMDHENMFWYRQDPGLGLRLIYFSYDVKMKEKGDIPEGYSVSREKKERFSLILESASTNQTSMYLCASSLLAAGGSNQPQHFGDGTRLSIL.

The V gene is TRBV28, the J gene TRBJ1-5; weak D call: TRBD1 (6 bases). Trimming shortened V by 5 bases and J by 8 bases, and 16 bases separated the two germline ends. The CDR3 extends over 14 amino acids. Germline V gene lookup returns CDR1 MDHEN and CDR2 SYDVKM. The CDR3 sequence: CASSSAGGWEPQHF. The CDR3 nucleotides read TGTGCCAGCAGTAGTGCGGGGGGCTGGGAGCCCCAGCATTTT. Based on the CDR3 plus reference TRBV28 and TRBJ1-5, the full variable domain is DVKVTQSSRYLVKRTGEKVFLECVQDMDHENMFWYRQDPGLGLRLIYFSYDVKMKEKGDIPEGYSVSREKKERFSLILESASTNQTSMYLCASSSAGGWEPQHFGDGTRLSIL.

The chain joins TRBV20-1 to TRBJ2-3; tentatively, D is TRBD2 (5 bases). Germline V lookup: CDR1 DFQATT, CDR2 SNEGSKA (reference sequence). The CDR3 totals 14 residues. Trimming left V 3 bases short and J 3 bases short, with 13 bases between. The CDR3 region has the DNA TGCAGTGCTAGTCCCCCTCTAGCAACAGATACGCAGTATTTT. This gives the protein CSASPPLATDTQYF.

The chain has TRBV29-1 and TRBJ1-1, with TRBD1 as a possible D gene (6 bases). Trimming stripped 6 bases from V and 3 bases from J, with 8 bases between. Germline CDR1 SQVTM, CDR2 ANQGSEA. This CDR3 region has 11 residues. The DNA of the CDR3 is TGCAGCGTCAGGGGTGACACTGAAGCTTTCTTT. This sequence encodes CSVRGDTEAFF.

The chain is built from TRBV5-1 and TRBJ2-5; D may match TRBD1 or TRBD2 (6 bases each). Germline CDR1 reads SGHRS; CDR2 reads YFSETQ. The CDR3 sequence is 19 residues long. Trimming pared 5 bases from V and 0 bases from J, leaving 26 bases between. For the CDR3, the DNA is TGCGCCAGCAGTTACCTCGGAGGGGGAGGTTTACTTTACCAAGAGACCCAGTACTTC. Its translation: CASSYLGGGGLLYQETQYF. Looking up the rest from reference TRBV5-1 and TRBJ2-5 gives the full variable domain: KAGVTQTPRYLIKTRGQQVTLSCSPISGHRSVSWYQQTPGQGLQFLFEYFSETQRNKGNFPGRFSGRQFSNSRSEMNVSTLELGDSALYLCASSYLGGGGLLYQETQYFGPGTRLLVL.

The chain employs TRBV5-5 and TRBJ2-5, with 9 bases aligning to TRBD2. V trimming: 4 bases; J trimming: 2 bases; junction bases outside the gene matches: 12. CDR1 and CDR2 (germline): SGHKS, YYEKEE (reference sequence). This CDR3 has 17 amino acids. Here the CDR3 DNA reads TGTGCCAGCAGCCTGAAATTAGCGGGAGTAAGGCAAGAGACCCAGTACTTC. It translates to CASSLKLAGVRQETQYF.

The chain is built from TRBV3-1 (or the pseudogene TRBV3-2) and TRBJ1-1, with D perhaps matching TRBD1 (6 bases). V was clipped by 11 bases and J by 0 bases, with 22 bases between them. The germline V gene encodes CDR1 LGHDT and CDR2 YNNKEL (reference sequence). The CDR3 sequence is 16 residues long. CDR3 coding DNA: TGTGCCGAAGGGCGTAGGGGGAAGGAGATGAACACTGAAGCTTTCTTT. It specifies CAEGRRGKEMNTEAFF.

Worth noting for this clone: Other DNA sequences from this sample encode an identical CDR3 as well. V and J are TRBV5-4 and TRBJ1-1; D is unclear. Trimming took off 0 bases at V and 1 base at J, with 7 bases between the two ends. Germline assignment: CDR1 SGHNT and CDR2 YYREEE (reference sequence). CDR3 length equals 14 residues. In nucleotides, the CDR3 is TGTGCCAGCAGCTTGGGCGGAGAGAACACTGAAGCTTTCTTT. It is translated as CASSLGGENTEAFF.

The chain has TRBV7-2 and TRBJ1-2, with no clear D. The CDR3 runs 14 residues. Trimming left V 7 bases short and J 4 bases short, with 16 bases between. The V gene's germline CDR1 is SGHTA and CDR2 FQGNSA. The CDR3 nucleotides are TGTGCCAGCACTCAAAATAAGGGCAGCTATGGCTACACCTTC. Translated: CASTQNKGSYGYTF.

The rearrangement uses TRBV27 and TRBJ2-7; 9 positions match TRBD1. The CDR3 is made up of 15 amino acids. Germline loops: CDR1 MNHEY, CDR2 SMNVEV (reference sequence). V lost 2 bases, J lost 1 base, and 3 bases stayed unmatched. The chain's CDR3 is CASSLGTGTSYEQYF. DNA for the CDR3: TGTGCCAGCAGTTTAGGGACAGGGACTTCCTACGAGCAGTACTTC.